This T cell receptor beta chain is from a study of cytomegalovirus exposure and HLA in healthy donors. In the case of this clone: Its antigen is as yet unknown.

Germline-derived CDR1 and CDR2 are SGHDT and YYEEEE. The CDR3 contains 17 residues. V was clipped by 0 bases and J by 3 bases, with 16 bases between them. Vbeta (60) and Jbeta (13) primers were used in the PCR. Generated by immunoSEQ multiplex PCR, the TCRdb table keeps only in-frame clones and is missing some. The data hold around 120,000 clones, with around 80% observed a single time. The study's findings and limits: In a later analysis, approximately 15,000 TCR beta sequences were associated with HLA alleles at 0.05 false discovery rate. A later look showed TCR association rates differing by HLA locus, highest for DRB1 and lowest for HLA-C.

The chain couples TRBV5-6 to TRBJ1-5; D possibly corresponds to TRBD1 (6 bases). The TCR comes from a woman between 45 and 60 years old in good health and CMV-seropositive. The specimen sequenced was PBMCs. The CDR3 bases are TGTGCCAGCAGCTTGGCCGGGTCTCAGGGGTACAATCAGCCCCAGCATTTT. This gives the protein CASSLAGSQGYNQPQHF.